The 16 T cell receptor beta chains reported below all come from one sample, sequenced in a study of cytomegalovirus exposure and HLA in healthy donors. Measured with immunoSEQ multiplex PCR; TCRdb has only the in-frame clones, and not every one. The table shows 90,000 to 100,000 clones, with 87% occurring only once. The sequenced sample consisted of PBMCs. The receptors were sampled from a woman between 25 and 40 years old in good health and CMV-seronegative.

The chain joins TRBV7-9 to TRBJ2-7; perhaps TRBD2 as D (5 bases). V dropped 1 base and J dropped 5 bases, with 15 bases sitting between them. The germline V gene encodes CDR1 SEHNR and CDR2 FQNEAQ (reference sequence). The CDR3 has 15 residues. The CDR3 DNA sequence: TGTGCCAGCAGCTTAGTCCGGGGAAGGCCCCACGAGCAGTACTTC. Encoded protein: CASSLVRGRPHEQYF.

The chain has TRBV7-2 and TRBJ2-7; no clear D. CDR1 SGHTA and CDR2 FQGNSA come from the germline V gene. This CDR3 contains 13 residues. V was shortened by 5 bases and J by 7 bases, with 15 bases between the two germline ends. The CDR3: CASSQYALGEQYF. Written as DNA, the CDR3 is TGTGCCAGCAGCCAATACGCCCTAGGAGAGCAGTACTTC. The full variable domain, its missing parts supplied by reference TRBV7-2 and TRBJ2-7, is GAGVSQSPSNKVTEKGKDVELRCDPISGHTALYWYRQSLGQGLEFLIYFQGNSAPDKSGLPSDRFSAERTGGSVSTLTIQRTQQEDSAVYLCASSQYALGEQYFGPGTRLTVT.

This clone turned up a few times. The rearrangement uses TRBV9 and TRBJ1-6; 12 bases fit TRBD1. This CDR3 has 17 amino acids. Germline loops: CDR1 SGDLS, CDR2 YYNGEE. V shed 0 bases, J shed 8 bases, and the junction held 6 bases outside the gene matches. Written as DNA, the CDR3 is TGTGCCAGCAGCGTAGTGGGACAGGGGGCGAGTGATTCACCCCTCCACTTT. It translates to CASSVVGQGASDSPLHF.

This clone has only a few counts. The chain links TRBV7-2 to TRBJ2-1; a weak D match, TRBD2 (5 bases). Per germline, CDR1 SGHTA and CDR2 FQGNSA. The CDR3 spans 15 residues. V lost 4 bases and J lost 4, with 14 bases in between. CDR3 region: CASSSPGKPYNEQFF. The CDR3 nucleotides are TGTGCCAGCAGCTCACCGGGGAAGCCGTACAATGAGCAGTTCTTC.

This clone is a singleton in its sample. The V gene is TRBV7-3, the J gene TRBJ1-1, with D perhaps TRBD1 (5 bases). V was cut by 5 bases and J by 1 base, with 14 bases left in between. Germline CDR1 and CDR2: SGHTA and FQGTGA. The CDR3 has 15 residues. DNA of the CDR3: TGTGCCAGCAGCCGAGGAGGGGCGGGGAACACTGAAGCTTTCTTT. This translates into CASSRGGAGNTEAFF. The full variable domain, rest sourced from reference TRBV7-3 and TRBJ1-1, is GAGVSQTPSNKVTEKGKYVELRCDPISGHTALYWYRQSLGQGPEFLIYFQGTGAADDSGLPNDRFFAVRPEGSVSTLKIQRTERGDSAVYLCASSRGGAGNTEAFFGQGTRLTVV.

In this sample, this clone turned up once. CDR3 nucleotide sequence: TGTGCCAGCAGTTACGGGAGGTGGGGGGGGTCCTACGAGCAGTACTTC. Amino acids: CASSYGRWGGSYEQYF. The chain employs TRBV6-5 and TRBJ2-7; the match to TRBD2 covers 7 bases. Germline V gene sequence: CDR1 MNHEY, CDR2 SVGAGI. The CDR3 loop spans 16 amino acids. V was pared by 2 bases and J by 1 base, with 8 bases of the junction left unmatched.

This sequence joins TRBV5-1 and TRBJ2-1, with D possibly TRBD1 on 6 matching bases. The CDR3 is 14 residues long. The germline CDR1 and CDR2 sequences are SGHRS and YFSETQ. V gave up 4 bases and J gave up 2 bases, with 10 bases separating them. The CDR3 region is CASSPRTAYNEQFF. The DNA for the CDR3 is TGCGCCAGCAGCCCCCGGACAGCCTACAATGAGCAGTTCTTC. Full variable domain (outside the CDR3, taken from reference TRBV5-1 and TRBJ2-1): KAGVTQTPRYLIKTRGQQVTLSCSPISGHRSVSWYQQTPGQGLQFLFEYFSETQRNKGNFPGRFSGRQFSNSRSEMNVSTLELGDSALYLCASSPRTAYNEQFFGPGTRLTVL.

CDR3 nucleotides: TGTGCCAGCGTACAGGGGATTGAAGCTTTCTTT. It encodes CASVQGIEAFF. This chain links TRBV28 with TRBJ1-1; TRBD1 matches 7 bases. The CDR3 spans 11 residues. Germline loops: CDR1 MDHEN, CDR2 SYDVKM. Trimming removed 8 bases from V and 7 bases from J; junction bases left unmatched: 4.

The chain links TRBV29-1 to TRBJ2-6, with D perhaps matching TRBD1 (6 bases). CDR3 length: 16 amino acids. The germline V and J ends were trimmed by 4 bases and 0 bases, with 13 bases remaining between them. Germline V lookup: CDR1 SQVTM, CDR2 ANQGSEA. CDR3 protein: CSVARDTDSGANVLTF. The CDR3 nucleotides read TGCAGCGTTGCCCGGGACACTGACTCTGGGGCCAACGTCCTGACTTTC. Full variable domain (outside the CDR3, taken from reference TRBV29-1 and TRBJ2-6): SAVISQKPSRDICQRGTSLTIQCQVDSQVTMMFWYRQQPGQSLTLIATANQGSEATYESGFVIDKFPISRPNLTFSTLTVSNMSPEDSSIYLCSVARDTDSGANVLTFGAGSRLTVL.

The rearrangement links TRBV20-1 to TRBJ2-3, with D tentatively TRBD1 (5 bases). The CDR3 covers 10 residues. Looked up from germline, CDR1 is DFQATT and CDR2 is SNEGSKA (reference sequence). Trimming pared 7 bases from V and 7 bases from J, leaving 9 bases between. The chain's CDR3 is CSVGAHTQYF. The DNA for the CDR3 is TGCAGTGTAGGGGCACATACGCAGTATTTT.

This clone was seen a single time. CDR3 nucleotide sequence: TGTGCCAGCAGCACCCTTAGTCTTACCGAGACCCAGTACTTC. Translating it yields CASSTLSLTETQYF. This sequence joins TRBV7-9 and TRBJ2-5; no firm D call. V lost 5 bases to trimming and J lost 5 bases, with 15 bases between them. CDR1 SEHNR and CDR2 FQNEAQ come from the germline V gene (reference sequence). This CDR3 is 14 amino acids long.

The CDR3 region has the DNA TGTGCCAGCTCACCACTTGGTAGCGGTACCACAGATACGCAGTATTTT. As protein: CASSPLGSGTTDTQYF. The chain recombines TRBV18 with TRBJ2-3, with D perhaps matching TRBD2 (6 bases). Germline CDR1 reads KGHSH; CDR2 reads LQKENI. This CDR3 has 16 residues. V was trimmed by 1 base and J by 2 bases, leaving 13 bases between them.

The chain combines TRBV27 with TRBJ1-1, with D unclear. The CDR3 sequence is 13 residues long. The germline CDR1 and CDR2 sequences are MNHEY and SMNVEV (reference sequence). V was shortened by 6 bases and J by 9 bases, with 17 bases between the two germline ends. CDR3 sequence (DNA): TGTGCCAGCAGACCGATCGCCGGGTCCAAAGCTTTCTTT. Encoded protein: CASRPIAGSKAFF.

The V and J genes are TRBV20-1 and TRBJ2-1; maybe TRBD2 (6 bases). The CDR3 consists of 11 residues. The V end lost 6 bases, the J end lost 9 bases, and 12 bases lay between the germline ends. Germline CDR1 is DFQATT and CDR2 is SNEGSKA (reference sequence). CDR3 nucleotide sequence: TGCAGTGCCCCGACTAGAAGTGAGCAGTTCTTC. The encoded protein is CSAPTRSEQFF.

This clone was counted a single time. The junction and the germline gene differ at one end; a read error may be behind it. The V gene is TRBV7-7, the J gene TRBJ2-5; 12 nucleotides line up with TRBD2. CDR3 length equals 16 residues. Germline V lookup: CDR1 SSHAT, CDR2 FNYEAQ (reference sequence). The CDR3 coding sequence is TGTGCTAGCAGCCGGGTGACTAGCGGGAGAGGAGAGACCCAGTACTTC. Its translation: CASSRVTSGRGETQYF. Full variable domain (rest looked up from reference TRBV7-7 and TRBJ2-5): GAGVSQSPRYKVTKRGQDVTLRCDPISSHATLYWYQQALGQGPEFLTYFNYEAQPDKSGLPSDRFSAERPEGSISTLTIQRTEQRDSAMYRCASSRVTSGRGETQYFGPGTRLLVL.

This chain connects TRBV7-8 to TRBJ2-5, with TRBD2 as a possible D gene (6 bases). V was clipped by 7 bases and J by 4 bases, with 13 bases between them. Germline V CDR1 and CDR2: SGHVS, FQNEAQ. The CDR3 length is 13 residues. The CDR3, as DNA: TGTGCCAGCACCCCGGGGCGGGGAGAGACCCAGTACTTC. It is translated as CASTPGRGETQYF.